This is a list of T cell receptor beta chains from one sample in a study of lymphopenia after photon versus proton radiotherapy. Libraries were prepared by immunoSEQ multiplex PCR; TCRdb keeps only in-frame clonotypes and omits some of them. This sample has about 40,000 clones; about 83% occur once, and the top ten carry around 2.7%. This specimen was peripheral blood, taken from a patient treated with photon-based radiotherapy. These receptors were collected from a man over 45 with gastric cancer. The CDR3 runs from the conserved cysteine through the conserved F or W. Fields, in order: D gene, J gene, clone size, V gene, CDR3 DNA, CDR3 protein. The D gene is left open where the match is weak. The size of a clone is reported for some rows only, either as once, few or many, or as a class for expanded clones.

D: NA; J: TRBJ1-4; size: NA; V: TRBV7-9; DNA: TGTGCCAGCAGCCGAGACAGGCCAGGAGAAAAACTGTTTTTT; CDR3: CASSRDRPGEKLFF
D: TRBD2; J: TRBJ2-1; size: NA; V: TRBV7-2; DNA: TGTGCCAGCAGCTTAGGGCGCGGGAGCTATGAGCAGTTCTTC; CDR3: CASSLGRGSYEQFF
D: NA; J: TRBJ2-1; size: NA; V: TRBV4-1; DNA: TGCGCCAGCAGCCAAGGACCGTCGGCGGGGGCGCGGGATGAGCAGTTCTTC; CDR3: CASSQGPSAGARDEQFF
D: TRBD2; J: TRBJ2-5; size: NA; V: TRBV6-1; DNA: TGTGCCAGCAGTCGTAGCGGGAGTGGAGAGACCCAGTACTTC; CDR3: CASSRSGSGETQYF
D: TRBD2; J: TRBJ2-1; size: NA; V: TRBV11-3; DNA: TGTGCCAGCAGCTTAGGCTTGGGACTAGCGGGTAAGAGCTCCTACAATGAGCAGTTCTTC; CDR3: CASSLGLGLAGKSSYNEQFF
D: NA; J: TRBJ1-3; size: once; V: TRBV19; DNA: TGTGCCAGTAGTATCGGGGGCCCTGGAAACACCATATATTTT; CDR3: CASSIGGPGNTIYF
D: NA; J: TRBJ2-3; size: NA; V: TRBV5-6; DNA: TGTGCCAGCAGCAGACGCTCACAGGGAACAGATACGCAGTATTTT; CDR3: CASSRRSQGTDTQYF
D: TRBD2; J: TRBJ2-1; size: few; V: TRBV7-3; DNA: TGTGCCAGCAGCTTAGAGCGGGGGTCCTACAATGAGCAGTTCTTC; CDR3: CASSLERGSYNEQFF
D: TRBD1; J: TRBJ2-5; size: NA; V: TRBV4-2; DNA: TGTGCCAGCAGCCAACTACGAACAGGGGAAGAGACCCAGTACTTC; CDR3: CASSQLRTGEETQYF
D: NA; J: TRBJ2-1; size: once; V: TRBV27; DNA: TGTGCCAGCAGTCCAATTAGCGGCTCCTACAATGAGCAGTTCTTC; CDR3: CASSPISGSYNEQFF
D: NA; J: TRBJ2-2; size: once; V: TRBV6-4; DNA: TGTGCCAGCAGTGTAGAGAGGGGCACCGGGGAGCTGTTTTTT; CDR3: CASSVERGTGELFF
D: NA; J: TRBJ1-1; size: NA; V: TRBV4-1; DNA: TGCGCCAGCAGCCATGGAATTTCGAACACTGAAGCTTTCTTT; CDR3: CASSHGISNTEAFF
D: TRBD1; J: TRBJ2-6; size: NA; V: TRBV7-2; DNA: TGTGCCAGCACCCCGGGACAGGGTTCTGGGGCCAACGTCCTGACTTTC; CDR3: CASTPGQGSGANVLTF
D: NA; J: TRBJ1-2; size: NA; V: TRBV28; DNA: TGTGCCAGCAGTTCGGGGACGACAATGGGGGGCTACACCTTC; CDR3: CASSSGTTMGGYTF
D: TRBD1; J: TRBJ1-3; size: NA; V: TRBV4-1; DNA: TGCGCCAGCAGCCAGCCTGTCGGACAGGGAGGAAACACCATATATTTT; CDR3: CASSQPVGQGGNTIYF
D: TRBD1; J: TRBJ2-7; size: NA; V: TRBV25-1; DNA: TGTGCCAGCAGTGAACCGGCAGGGGGCAAGTACGAGCAGTACTTC; CDR3: CASSEPAGGKYEQYF
D: NA; J: TRBJ2-3; size: NA; V: TRBV7-6; DNA: TGTGCCAGCAGCACCGGGGTATGGGATACGCAGTATTTT; CDR3: CASSTGVWDTQYF
D: NA; J: TRBJ1-1; size: NA; V: TRBV9; DNA: TGTGCCAGCAGCGGGGGACGGCGACGGACTGAAGCTTTCTTT; CDR3: CASSGGRRRTEAFF
D: NA; J: TRBJ2-7; size: NA; V: TRBV6-1; DNA: TGTGCCAGCAGTCTAATCTCCTACGAGCAGTACTTC; CDR3: CASSLISYEQYF
D: TRBD2; J: TRBJ2-5; size: NA; V: TRBV10-1; DNA: TGCGCCAGCAGTGAGTCGTTAACTAGCGGACAAGAGACCCAGTACTTC; CDR3: CASSESLTSGQETQYF
D: NA; J: TRBJ2-1; size: NA; V: TRBV7-2; DNA: TGTGCCAGCAGCTTACTTAATACCGTTTACAATGAGCAGTTCTTC; CDR3: CASSLLNTVYNEQFF
D: TRBD1; J: TRBJ2-2; size: NA; V: TRBV7-8; DNA: TGTGCCAGCAGCCAAATCAGGGGGCCCGTCACCGGGGAGCTGTTTTTT; CDR3: CASSQIRGPVTGELFF
D: NA; J: TRBJ2-3; size: NA; V: TRBV27; DNA: TGTGCCAGCAGTTTATGGGCTAGCGAGGGCACAGATACGCAGTATTTT; CDR3: CASSLWASEGTDTQYF
D: NA; J: TRBJ1-5; size: once; V: TRBV4-2; DNA: TGTGCCAGCAGCCAAGTACAAAATAGCAATCAGCCCCAGCATTTT; CDR3: CASSQVQNSNQPQHF
D: NA; J: TRBJ1-5; size: NA; V: TRBV9; DNA: TGTGCCAGCAGCGTAGGACAGGCGAATCAGCCCCAGCATTTT; CDR3: CASSVGQANQPQHF
D: TRBD1; J: TRBJ1-2; size: once; V: TRBV7-9; DNA: TGTGCCAGCAGCTGGGAGGGACAGGGCCTCTATGGCTACACCTTC; CDR3: CASSWEGQGLYGYTF
D: NA; J: TRBJ2-7; size: NA; V: TRBV19; DNA: TGTGCCAGTAGTGCCGGGGCTAGCTCCTACGAGCAGTACTTC; CDR3: CASSAGASSYEQYF
D: NA; J: TRBJ1-1; size: NA; V: TRBV7-2; DNA: TGTGCCAGCAGCCCAAGACAGGCGCCGAACACTGAAGCTTTCTTT; CDR3: CASSPRQAPNTEAFF
D: NA; J: TRBJ2-2; size: few; V: TRBV13; DNA: TGTGCCAGCAGTAGGGGTCCCGGGGAGCTGTTTTTT; CDR3: CASSRGPGELFF
D: TRBD2; J: TRBJ2-7; size: NA; V: TRBV18; DNA: TGTGCCAGCTCACCACTAGCGGGAGGGCAAGAGCAGTACTTC; CDR3: CASSPLAGGQEQYF
D: NA; J: TRBJ1-4; size: NA; V: TRBV27; DNA: TGTGCCAGCAGTTTCTTGGACCGTAATGAAAAACTGTTTTTT; CDR3: CASSFLDRNEKLFF
D: TRBD2; J: TRBJ2-3; size: NA; V: TRBV4-2; DNA: TGTGCCAGCAGCCGAGAGGTGACTAGCGGCACAGATACGCAGTATTTT; CDR3: CASSREVTSGTDTQYF
D: NA; J: TRBJ2-2; size: NA; V: TRBV2; DNA: TGTGCCAGCAGTGACGGGACACCCGGGACCGGGGAGCTGTTTTTT; CDR3: CASSDGTPGTGELFF
D: TRBD2; J: TRBJ2-1; size: NA; V: TRBV27; DNA: TGTGCCAGCAGTTTATTGACGGGACTAGCGAATCAATTCCACAATGAGCAGTTCTTC; CDR3: CASSLLTGLANQFHNEQFF
D: TRBD1; J: TRBJ1-1; size: NA; V: TRBV29-1; DNA: TGCAGCGTGACCCGGGACAGGGTCGCGGATAGTGAAGCTTTCTTT; CDR3: CSVTRDRVADSEAFF
D: NA; J: TRBJ1-4; size: NA; V: TRBV6-6; DNA: TGTGCCAGCACCGCCCCACAGGGTTTGGAAAAACTGTTTTTT; CDR3: CASTAPQGLEKLFF
D: NA; J: TRBJ2-1; size: NA; V: TRBV5-5; DNA: TGTGCCAGCAGCTTAACAGGGAGCTCCTACAATGAGCAGTTCTTC; CDR3: CASSLTGSSYNEQFF
D: NA; J: TRBJ1-2; size: NA; V: TRBV7-3; DNA: TGTGCCAGCAGCTTAACAGAACTCTATGGCTACACCTTC; CDR3: CASSLTELYGYTF
D: NA; J: TRBJ2-7; size: NA; V: TRBV18; DNA: TGTGCCAGCTCACCACTGGGGGCAGGGGCCCCGACGGGGTCCTACGAGCAGTACTTC; CDR3: CASSPLGAGAPTGSYEQYF
D: NA; J: TRBJ1-1; size: NA; V: TRBV4-1; DNA: TGCGCCAGCAGCCGGACATCGCGGGACACTGAAGCTTTCTTT; CDR3: CASSRTSRDTEAFF
D: TRBD1; J: TRBJ2-1; size: NA; V: TRBV6-1; DNA: TGTGCCAGCAGTACCCTAGGACAGGGACACAATGAGCAGTTCTTC; CDR3: CASSTLGQGHNEQFF
D: NA; J: TRBJ2-3; size: NA; V: TRBV5-1; DNA: TGCGCCAGCAGCTTCCCTTCAGATACGCAGTATTTT; CDR3: CASSFPSDTQYF
D: TRBD1; J: TRBJ2-3; size: NA; V: TRBV10-3; DNA: TGTGCCATCAGTGAGGGGTGGACAGGGGGTACAGATACGCAGTATTTT; CDR3: CAISEGWTGGTDTQYF
D: NA; J: TRBJ2-2; size: NA; V: TRBV11-1; DNA: TGTGCCAGCATTCCGTCCACTTCCCACGGGGAGCTGTTTTTT; CDR3: CASIPSTSHGELFF
D: NA; J: TRBJ2-7; size: NA; V: TRBV6-1; DNA: TGTGCCAGCAGTGAAGAGGACAGCTCCTACGAGCAGTACTTC; CDR3: CASSEEDSSYEQYF
D: TRBD2; J: TRBJ2-1; size: NA; V: TRBV10-3; DNA: TGTGCCATCAGCGGGAGGGCCCGGGATGAGCAGTTCTTC; CDR3: CAISGRARDEQFF
D: TRBD1; J: TRBJ1-3; size: NA; V: TRBV4-3; DNA: TGCGCCAGCAGCCAAGGTGGGACAGTCTCTGGAAACACCATATATTTT; CDR3: CASSQGGTVSGNTIYF
D: NA; J: TRBJ2-1; size: NA; V: TRBV10-1; DNA: TGCGCCAGCAGTTCAAGCGGTACCTACAATGAGCAGTTCTTC; CDR3: CASSSSGTYNEQFF
D: TRBD2; J: TRBJ2-2; size: NA; V: TRBV5-1; DNA: TGCGCCAGCAGCCGACTAGCGGAAACCGGGGAGCTGTTTTTT; CDR3: CASSRLAETGELFF
D: TRBD2; J: TRBJ2-2; size: NA; V: TRBV10-3; DNA: TGTGCCGTCAGGGGACTAGCGGGAGCCGGGGAGCTGTTTTTT; CDR3: CAVRGLAGAGELFF
D: NA; J: TRBJ2-1; size: few; V: TRBV5-4; DNA: TGTGCCAGCAGTCTAGACTCAGTGGGGGGCAATGAGCAGTTCTTC; CDR3: CASSLDSVGGNEQFF